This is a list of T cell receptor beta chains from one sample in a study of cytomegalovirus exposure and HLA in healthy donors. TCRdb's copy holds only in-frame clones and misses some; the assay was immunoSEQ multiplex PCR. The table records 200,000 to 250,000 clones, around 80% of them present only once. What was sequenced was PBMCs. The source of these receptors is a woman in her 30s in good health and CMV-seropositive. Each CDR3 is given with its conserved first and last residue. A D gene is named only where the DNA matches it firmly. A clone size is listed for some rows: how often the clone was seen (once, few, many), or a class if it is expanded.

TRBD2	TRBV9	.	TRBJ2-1	TGTGCCAGCAGCGTAGCTTCGACTAGCGGGATAATGCAGTTCTTC	CASSVASTSGIMQFF
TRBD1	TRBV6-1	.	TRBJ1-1	TGTGCCAGCAGTGAAGCCTGGGACAGGGGGCCATCTTTCTTT	CASSEAWDRGPSFF
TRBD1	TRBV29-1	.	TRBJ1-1	TGCAGCGCCTTACCCGGGACAGGGGAAAACACTGAAGCTTTCTTT	CSALPGTGENTEAFF
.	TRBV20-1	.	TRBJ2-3	TGCAGTCCAACAGATACGCAGTATTTT	CSPTDTQYF
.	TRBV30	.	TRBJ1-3	TGTGCCTGGAGCAACTTACACCTCTCTGGAAACACCATATATTTT	CAWSNLHLSGNTIYF
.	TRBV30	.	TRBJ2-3	TGTGCCAGGACCATACAGGGCTTCACAGATACGCAGTATTTT	CARTIQGFTDTQYF
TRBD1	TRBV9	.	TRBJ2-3	TGTGCCAGCAATCTAGGGGGCCGGATAGATACGCAGTATTTT	CASNLGGRIDTQYF
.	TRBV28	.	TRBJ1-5	TGTGCCAGCAGTTTAGGTACTGGGGCCAATCAGCCCCAGCATTTT	CASSLGTGANQPQHF
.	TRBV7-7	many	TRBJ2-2	TGTGCTAGCAGCTATCAAATGGGTGGGACCGGGGAGCTGTTTTTT	CASSYQMGGTGELFF
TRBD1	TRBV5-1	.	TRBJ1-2	TGCGCCAGCAGCCGGGACAGCACTAACTATGGCTACACCTTC	CASSRDSTNYGYTF
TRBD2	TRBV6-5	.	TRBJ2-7	TGTGCCAGCAGTTACATGGCGGGAGTTAAATCCGAGCAGTACTTC	CASSYMAGVKSEQYF
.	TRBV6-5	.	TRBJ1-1	TGTGCCAGCAGTTACGGGCAATTGAACACTGAAGCTTTCTTT	CASSYGQLNTEAFF
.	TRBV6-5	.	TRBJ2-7	TGTGCCAGCAGTTCCGGACTGTACGAGCAGTACTTC	CASSSGLYEQYF
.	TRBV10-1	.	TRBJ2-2	TGCGCCAGCGGTAGTGCAGGGACGACCGGGGAGCTGTTTTTT	CASGSAGTTGELFF
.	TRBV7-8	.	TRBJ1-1	TGTGCCAGCAGCTTAGCATTGGGGGGCACTGAAGCTTTCTTT	CASSLALGGTEAFF
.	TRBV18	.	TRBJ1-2	TGTGCCAGCTCACCGGGCAGGGACTATGGCTACACCTTC	CASSPGRDYGYTF
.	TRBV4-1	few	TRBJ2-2	TGCGCCAGCAGCCAAGAAGGGTTCACCGGGGAGCTGTTTTTT	CASSQEGFTGELFF
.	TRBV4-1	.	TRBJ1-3	TGCGCCAGCAGCCAAGAGGATCTAGACTTCAGGAGGGACACCATATATTTT	CASSQEDLDFRRDTIYF
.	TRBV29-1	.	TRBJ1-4	TGCAGCGTCATTCCCGGGGCGAAGAGTGAAAAACTGTTTTTT	CSVIPGAKSEKLFF
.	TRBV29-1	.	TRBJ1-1	TGCAGCACCACACGAAACACTGAAGCTTTCTTT	CSTTRNTEAFF
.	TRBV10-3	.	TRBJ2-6	TGTGCCATCAGTGAGTCGACAGCTGGGGCCAACGTCCTGACTTTC	CAISESTAGANVLTF
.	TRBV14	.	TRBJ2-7	TGTGCCAGCAGCCCGGGGGCCCCATCCCACGAGCAGTACTTC	CASSPGAPSHEQYF
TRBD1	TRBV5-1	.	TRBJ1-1	TGCGCCAGCAGTGCCGGGACAGGAAACACTGAAGCTTTCTTT	CASSAGTGNTEAFF
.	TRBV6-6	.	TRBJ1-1	TGTGCCAGCAGTTACTCGAAATTGTTGGGGGACACTGAAGCTTTCTTT	CASSYSKLLGDTEAFF
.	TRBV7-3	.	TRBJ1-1	TGTGCCAGCAGCTTAAGTGGGGGAGGAAACACTGAAGCTTTCTTT	CASSLSGGGNTEAFF
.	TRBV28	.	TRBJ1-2	TGTGCCAGCAGAATCTATGGCTACACCTTC	CASRIYGYTF
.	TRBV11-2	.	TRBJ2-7	TGTGCCAGCAGCCCCCGGCCCGCCTACGAGCAGTACTTC	CASSPRPAYEQYF
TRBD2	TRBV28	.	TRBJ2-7	TGTGCCAGCAGTTTGGGACTAGCTCATATCTCCTACGAGCAGTACTTC	CASSLGLAHISYEQYF
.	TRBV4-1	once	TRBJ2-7	TGCGCCAGCAGCCAAGCGGATTCTACCTACGAGCAGTACTTC	CASSQADSTYEQYF
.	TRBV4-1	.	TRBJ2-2	TGCGCCAGCAGCCAAAGTAGCGGCACCGGGGAGCTGTTTTTT	CASSQSSGTGELFF
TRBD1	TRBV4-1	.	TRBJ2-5	TGCGCCAGCAGCCATGTAACCGGCAGGGGGTTAGAGACCCAGTACTTC	CASSHVTGRGLETQYF
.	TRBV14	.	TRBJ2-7	TGTGCCAGCAGCCAATCTCCAGGGACCTACGAGCAGTACTTC	CASSQSPGTYEQYF
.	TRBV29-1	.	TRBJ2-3	TGCAGCGTTATTTGGTTCGACCGCCTCACGGATACGCAGTATTTT	CSVIWFDRLTDTQYF
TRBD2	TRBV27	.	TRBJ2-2	TGTGCCAGCAGTAAAATAGCGGGAGGGCCGGTCGGGGAGCTGTTTTTT	CASSKIAGGPVGELFF
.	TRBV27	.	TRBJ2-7	TGTGCCAGCAGTCCCACGACCGCCTACGAGCAGTACTTC	CASSPTTAYEQYF
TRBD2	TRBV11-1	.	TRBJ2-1	TGTGCCAGCAGCCCAGAGGGACTAGCGAAAAATGAGCAGTTCTTC	CASSPEGLAKNEQFF
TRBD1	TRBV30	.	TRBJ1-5	TGTGCCTGGAGTACTGGGACAGGGGGAAATCAGCCCCAGCATTTT	CAWSTGTGGNQPQHF
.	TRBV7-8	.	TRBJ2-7	TGTGCCAGCAGCTTTTTTAGGGAGCAGTACTTC	CASSFFREQYF
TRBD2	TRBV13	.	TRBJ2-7	TGTGCCAGCAGCTCACAGGGAACCCCGGGACTAGCGGTACGGGACGAGCAGTACTTC	CASSSQGTPGLAVRDEQYF
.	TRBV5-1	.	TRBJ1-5	TGCGCCAGCAGCCCGACAGGCCCTAATCAGCCCCAGCATTTT	CASSPTGPNQPQHF
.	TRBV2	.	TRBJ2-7	TGTGCCACCGCAAAGGAGGGTAGCAACGAGCAGTACTTC	CATAKEGSNEQYF
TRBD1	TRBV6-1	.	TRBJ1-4	TGTGCCAGCAGTGAGGGTCCGGGACAGGGCGTTGAAAAACTGTTTTTT	CASSEGPGQGVEKLFF
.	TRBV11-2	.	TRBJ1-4	TGTGCCAGCAGCCGAAGTTTGTATGAAAAACTGTTTTTT	CASSRSLYEKLFF
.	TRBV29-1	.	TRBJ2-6	TGCAGCGTTGTGGCCCGGGCCACTGGGGCCAACGTCCTGACTTTC	CSVVARATGANVLTF
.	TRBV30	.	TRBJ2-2	TGTGCCTGGGTCCGAGGGATCACCGGGGAGCTGTTTTTT	CAWVRGITGELFF
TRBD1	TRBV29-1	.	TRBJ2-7	TGCAGCGTTTCAGGGGGCCCCAGTTTTTGGCTTCAAAGCTCCTACGAGCAGTACTTC	CSVSGGPSFWLQSSYEQYF
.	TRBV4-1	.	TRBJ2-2	TGCGCCAGCATGAGACAGGCGAACACCGGGGAGCTGTTTTTT	CASMRQANTGELFF
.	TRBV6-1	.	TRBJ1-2	TGTGCCAGCAGGGTTTCCAGGGTGCTGTACTATGGCTACACCTTC	CASRVSRVLYYGYTF
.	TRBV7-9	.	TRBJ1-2	TGTGCCAGCAGCACCACGGACCGCCGGGATGGCTACACCTTC	CASSTTDRRDGYTF
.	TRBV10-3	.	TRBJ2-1	TGTGCCATCAGGGGGGACCCAGAGTTGGAGCAGTTCTTC	CAIRGDPELEQFF
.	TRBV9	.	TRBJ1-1	TGTGCCAGCAGCGTAGAGGGAGAGAACACTGAAGCTTTCTTT	CASSVEGENTEAFF
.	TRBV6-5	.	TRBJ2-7	TGTGCCAGCAGTTATGCAGCAGTTCGTTTCCCCTACGAGCAGTACTTC	CASSYAAVRFPYEQYF
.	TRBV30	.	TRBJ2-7	TGTGCCTGGGGAGGAGGGCTTGGTGACTACGAGCAGTACTTC	CAWGGGLGDYEQYF
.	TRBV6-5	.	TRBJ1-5	TGTGCCAGCAGTTATTCGAGTTATAGCAATCAGCCCCAGCATTTT	CASSYSSYSNQPQHF
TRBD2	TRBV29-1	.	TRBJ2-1	TGCAGCGTTTTGAAATCGAGCGGGAGGGCCAATGAGCAGTTCTTC	CSVLKSSGRANEQFF